This entry lists 18 T cell receptor beta chains sequenced from one sample in a study of blood T cell repertoires in COVID-19. TCRdb's copy holds only in-frame clones and misses some; the assay was immunoSEQ multiplex PCR. The profile shows 400,000 to 450,000 clones, around 90% of them singletons. What was sequenced was peripheral blood. The receptors stem from a man between 18 and 29 years old with COVID-19, enrolled during active disease.

The DNA for the CDR3 is TGTGCCAGCAGTTCCCTTTTACGGGGAGCTAACTATGGCTACACCTTC. Amino acid sequence: CASSSLLRGANYGYTF. The rearrangement uses TRBV27 and TRBJ1-2; D uncertain. Germline V gene data show CDR1 as MNHEY and CDR2 as SMNVEV (reference sequence). Between the trimmed V and J ends, which lost 4 bases and 0 bases, there was a span of 15 bases. The CDR3 is 16 residues long.

The V and J genes are TRBV6-5 and TRBJ2-5; TRBD2 agrees at 9 bases. J gave up 1 base and V 6 bases, and 3 bases lay outside the gene matches. Germline V lookup: CDR1 MNHEY, CDR2 SVGAGI. CDR3 length: 14 amino acids. CDR3 DNA sequence: TGTGCCAGCAGCTTAGCGGGAGCCCAAGAGACCCAGTACTTC. This encodes CASSLAGAQETQYF.

The rearrangement uses TRBV19 and TRBJ1-1; D not certain. Looked up from germline, CDR1 is LNHDA and CDR2 is SQIVND (reference sequence). V was shortened by 5 bases and J by 5 bases, with 12 bases between the two germline ends. CDR3 length equals 13 residues. The CDR3 nucleotides read TGTGCCAGTAGTTTGAACATTGCTACTGAAGCTTTCTTT. This sequence encodes CASSLNIATEAFF.

The chain is built from TRBV5-1 and TRBJ1-4; TRBD1 aligns across 10 bases. The germline CDR1 and CDR2 sequences are SGHRS and YFSETQ. The V gene end was trimmed by 2 bases and the J gene end by 8 bases; junction bases not matched to a gene: 3. The CDR3 is made up of 14 amino acids. The CDR3: CASSFGQGVEKLFF. The DNA of the CDR3 is TGCGCCAGCAGCTTCGGACAGGGGGTAGAAAAACTGTTTTTT. The full variable domain, with the rest looked up from reference TRBV5-1 and TRBJ1-4, is KAGVTQTPRYLIKTRGQQVTLSCSPISGHRSVSWYQQTPGQGLQFLFEYFSETQRNKGNFPGRFSGRQFSNSRSEMNVSTLELGDSALYLCASSFGQGVEKLFFGSGTQLSVL.

This rearrangement joins TRBV5-5 to TRBJ1-2; D not resolved. The CDR3 sequence is 13 residues long. Germline-derived CDR1 and CDR2 are SGHKS and YYEKEE (reference sequence). Trimming took 1 base from V and 1 from J, leaving 5 bases between them. The CDR3 sequence: CASSLRDNYGYTF. For the CDR3, the DNA is TGTGCCAGCAGCTTGCGGGATAACTATGGCTACACCTTC.

This clone was picked up one time. This chain connects TRBV7-9 to TRBJ2-1; a possible D gene is TRBD2 (5 bases). This CDR3 has 14 residues. Trimming shortened V by 5 bases and J by 4 bases, and 12 bases separated the two germline ends. From germline, CDR1 is SEHNR and CDR2 FQNEAQ (reference sequence). CDR3 sequence: CASSLLGQYNEQFF. The CDR3 DNA follows: TGTGCCAGCAGCCTACTAGGTCAATACAATGAGCAGTTCTTC. Full variable domain (rest looked up from reference TRBV7-9 and TRBJ2-1): DTGVSQNPRHKITKRGQNVTFRCDPISEHNRLYWYRQTLGQGPEFLTYFQNEAQLEKSRLLSDRFSAERPKGSFSTLEIQRTEQGDSAMYLCASSLLGQYNEQFFGPGTRLTVL.

The rearrangement uses TRBV5-1 and TRBJ2-4, with TRBD1 as a possible D gene (6 bases). The CDR3 length is 17 residues. Trimming took 0 bases from V and 0 from J, leaving 13 bases between them. Germline CDR1 is SGHRS and CDR2 is YFSETQ. The CDR3: CASSLAGQGIAKNIQYF. The CDR3 coding sequence is TGCGCCAGCAGCTTGGCCGGTCAGGGGATAGCCAAAAACATTCAGTACTTC.

V is TRBV19 and J is TRBJ2-1, with D possibly matching TRBD2 (5 bases). The CDR3 has 15 residues. Trimming removed 4 bases from V and 5 bases from J, with 15 bases in between. Germline V lookup: CDR1 LNHDA, CDR2 SQIVND (reference sequence). The CDR3 DNA is TGTGCCAGTAGTACAGCCGGGGAGACCGACAATGAGCAGTTCTTC. Residues: CASSTAGETDNEQFF.

V usage is TRBV27 and J usage is TRBJ2-3; TRBD1 is a possible D gene (6 bases). The V end was cut by 5 bases, the J end by 0 bases, with 15 bases between. This CDR3 region has 16 residues. CDR1 MNHEY and CDR2 SMNVEV come from the germline V gene (reference sequence). The CDR3 loop is CASSTKDSASTDTQYF. The CDR3 coding sequence is TGTGCCAGCAGTACGAAGGACAGTGCTAGCACAGATACGCAGTATTTT.

The chain employs TRBV14 and TRBJ2-7; 10 bases map to TRBD1. The CDR3 is 15 amino acids. With 4 bases clipped from V and 6 bases from J, the junction kept 9 bases outside the gene matches. CDR1 and CDR2 (germline): SGHDN, FVKESK. Written as DNA, the CDR3 is TGTGCCAGCAGCCCCGCCTGGGACAGGGGCGGCGAGCAGTACTTC. Translation: CASSPAWDRGGEQYF. The full variable domain, completed using reference TRBV14 and TRBJ2-7, is EAGVTQFPSHSVIEKGQTVTLRCDPISGHDNLYWYRRVMGKEIKFLLHFVKESKQDESGMPNNRFLAERTGGTYSTLKVQPAELEDSGVYFCASSPAWDRGGEQYFGPGTRLTVT.

This chain joins TRBV5-4 and TRBJ1-4; no firm D call. The V end lost 4 bases, the J end lost 0 bases, and 7 bases lay between the germline ends. CDR1 and CDR2 (germline): SGHNT, YYREEE (reference sequence). This CDR3 region has 14 residues. The DNA for the CDR3 is TGTGCCAGCAGCCCGGACTCAACTAATGAAAAACTGTTTTTT. It encodes CASSPDSTNEKLFF.

Remarks on this clone: Other DNA sequences in this sample translate to the same CDR3. CDR3 in amino acids: CASSRTVYGYTF. In DNA form, the CDR3 reads TGTGCCAGCAGCCGGACAGTCTATGGCTACACCTTC. J is TRBJ1-2 and V is TRBV12-3 or TRBV12-4; TRBD1 might be the D (6 bases). The CDR3 length is 12 residues. Trimming removed 6 bases from V and 4 bases from J, with 9 bases in between.

This chain uses TRBV7-3 with TRBJ2-5, with D possibly TRBD1 on 5 matching bases. V gave up 3 bases and J gave up 3 bases, with 11 bases separating them. Germline V gene data show CDR1 as SGHTA and CDR2 as FQGTGA. The CDR3 is 14 amino acids. In nucleotides, the CDR3 is TGTGCCAGCAGCTTCGGACAAGCCAAAGAGACCCAGTACTTC. This sequence encodes CASSFGQAKETQYF.

V and J are TRBV6-5 and TRBJ2-7; weak D call: TRBD2 (5 bases). The V gene lost 7 bases and the J gene lost 1 base, with 11 bases spanning the gap. CDR1 is MNHEY, CDR2 SVGAGI, per germline. This CDR3 has 13 residues. CDR3 amino acids: CASKAPGSYEQYF. The CDR3 nucleotides read TGTGCCAGCAAAGCTCCGGGGTCCTACGAGCAGTACTTC.

The chain uses TRBV6-5 and TRBJ1-1; D uncertain. V was trimmed by 5 bases and J by 5 bases, leaving 12 bases between them. Germline values: CDR1 MNHEY, CDR2 SVGAGI. This CDR3 spans 13 amino acids. CDR3: CASSRRPGTEAFF. CDR3 bases: TGTGCCAGCAGTCGAAGGCCGGGAACTGAAGCTTTCTTT.

The chain uses TRBV10-3 and TRBJ2-5; perhaps TRBD1 as D (5 bases). The CDR3 sequence is 15 residues long. Germline CDR1 is ENHRY and CDR2 is SYGVKD. V gave up 0 bases and J gave up 6 bases, with 14 bases separating them. The CDR3 spells CAISESGSQGQTQYF. The CDR3 nucleotides read TGTGCCATCAGTGAGTCGGGATCCCAGGGCCAGACCCAGTACTTC.

The chain couples TRBV5-1 to TRBJ2-3; TRBD2 is a possible D gene (6 bases). Trimming removed 1 base at V and 3 bases at J, with 15 bases between. The CDR3 spans 16 residues. From germline, CDR1 is SGHRS and CDR2 YFSETQ. The CDR3 here is CASSLITGVVTDTQYF. The CDR3 DNA sequence: TGCGCCAGCAGCTTGATTACGGGAGTGGTGACAGATACGCAGTATTTT.

This chain joins TRBV5-1 and TRBJ1-6; D perhaps matches TRBD1 (6 bases). The CDR3 is 15 amino acids. Trimming took off 4 bases at V and 7 bases at J, with 15 bases between the two ends. The germline V gene encodes CDR1 SGHRS and CDR2 YFSETQ. The CDR3 DNA is TGCGCCAGCAGCGGGGAGGGGGGCGGCAATTCACCCCTCCACTTT. It specifies CASSGEGGGNSPLHF.